This passage covers 31 T cell receptor beta chains from one sample sequenced in a study of T cells in narcolepsy. The repertoire was sequenced with immunoSEQ multiplex PCR; TCRdb's copy has only in-frame clones and lacks some. The data contain approximately 26,000 clones, more than 75% of them singletons. The sequenced sample was memory (CD45RA-) CD4+ T cells from blood. The receptors here all came from a human donor in good health.

To note about this clone: One junction end does not reproduce the germline sequence, and a read error may be involved. V usage is TRBV29-1 and J usage is TRBJ1-1; unclear D gene. Per the germline V gene, CDR1 is SQVTM and CDR2 is ANQGSEA. The CDR3 runs 13 residues. CDR3 DNA sequence: TGCAACGTTGAAGGGTCTTTGAACACTGAAGCTTTCTTT. As protein: CNVEGSLNTEAFF.

This chain links TRBV25-1 with TRBJ2-7, with TRBD2 matching over 11 bases. This CDR3 has 15 amino acids. The germline V gene has CDR1 MGHDK and CDR2 SYGVNS. V dropped 6 bases and J dropped 5; count of bases not matched to a gene: 9. Written as DNA, the CDR3 is TGTGCCAGCAGCGCCGGGACTAGCGGCGGCAACGAGCAGTACTTC. Residues: CASSAGTSGGNEQYF.

This chain connects TRBV30 to TRBJ2-6; D gene unclear. The V and J ends lost 6 bases and 2 bases respectively, with 11 bases between them. Germline V gene lookup returns CDR1 GTSNPN and CDR2 SVGIG (reference sequence). The CDR3 covers 14 residues. The CDR3 DNA follows: TGTGCCTGCCAACTAACAGCTGGGGCCAACGTCCTGACTTTC. This sequence encodes CACQLTAGANVLTF.

The J gene is TRBJ2-7, the V gene TRBV5-8, with D maybe TRBD2 (6 bases). V was pared by 5 bases and J by 3 bases, with 6 bases between. The CDR3 is 11 amino acids. The germline V gene encodes CDR1 SGHTS and CDR2 YDEGEE. The CDR3 DNA sequence: TGTGCCAGCAGGGGGGGCTACGAGCAGTACTTC. Its translation is CASRGGYEQYF. The full variable domain, in which reference TRBV5-8 and TRBJ2-7 provide the parts outside the CDR3, is EAGVTQSPTHLIKTRGQQATLRCSPISGHTSVYWYQQALGLGLQFLLWYDEGEERNRGNFPPRFSGRQFPNYSSELNVNALELEDSALYLCASRGGYEQYFGPGTRLTVT.

This CDR3 is CASSQAQGSNYGYTF. In DNA, the CDR3 is TGTGCCAGTTCCCAAGCGCAAGGTTCTAACTATGGCTACACCTTC. V is TRBV19 and J is TRBJ1-2; D call uncertain. This CDR3 spans 15 amino acids. Per the germline V gene, CDR1 is LNHDA and CDR2 is SQIVND (reference sequence). Trimming cost V 8 bases and J 0 bases, with 16 bases left between them.

The DNA for the CDR3 is TGCGCCAGCAGTGAGTCGGTTGGCTACGAGCAGTACTTC. Amino acid sequence: CASSESVGYEQYF. The chain has TRBV10-1 and TRBJ2-7; D remains ambiguous. There are 13 residues in the CDR3. The germline V and J ends were trimmed by 0 bases and 3 bases, with 6 bases remaining between them. Germline assignment: CDR1 WNHNN and CDR2 SYGVQD (reference sequence).

The rearrangement links TRBV30 to TRBJ2-5, with 8 bases matching TRBD2. This CDR3 has 13 residues. Unmatched junction bases numbered 5, after V lost 3 bases and J lost 5 bases. Germline V lookup: CDR1 GTSNPN, CDR2 SVGIG (reference sequence). The DNA of the CDR3 is TGTGCCTGGAGCGTAGCGGGATCCGAGACCCAGTACTTC. Amino acids: CAWSVAGSETQYF.

The chain carries TRBV6-1 and TRBJ1-5, with D perhaps TRBD1 (5 bases). The germline gives CDR1 MNHNS, CDR2 SASEGT. V dropped 4 bases and J dropped 0 bases, with 13 bases sitting between them. This CDR3 contains 16 residues. The CDR3 DNA sequence: TGTGCCAGCAGTGCGGGGACGACATATAGCAATCAGCCCCAGCATTTT. Encoded protein: CASSAGTTYSNQPQHF.

There are a few counts of this clone. The chain links TRBV19 to TRBJ2-1; no clear D gene. The CDR3 extends over 14 amino acids. The V and J ends lost 10 bases and 0 bases respectively, with 13 bases between them. Germline V gene data show CDR1 as LNHDA and CDR2 as SQIVND (reference sequence). In nucleotides, the CDR3 is TGTGCCACAAAGGTTTGGGGCTCCTACAATGAGCAGTTCTTC. This translates into CATKVWGSYNEQFF.

Concerning this clone: Germline is not matched at one junction end, which may reflect a read error. CDR3 DNA: TGCGCCAGCAGCTTGGACGGTGAGCGGGAGGGCTACTACTCCTACGAGCAGCACTTC. This encodes CASSLDGEREGYYSYEQHF. The chain couples TRBV5-1 to TRBJ2-7; 10 bases align to TRBD2. The CDR3 has 19 amino acids. Germline CDR1 is SGHRS and CDR2 is YFSETQ.

This clone was seen once. The chain combines TRBV2 with TRBJ1-3; D remains ambiguous. V dropped 4 bases and J dropped 0 bases, with 10 bases sitting between them. The CDR3 totals 15 residues. Germline CDR1 SNHLY, CDR2 FYNNEI. The CDR3 DNA reads TGTGCCAGCAGTGCCTCACGATTCTCTGGAAACACCATATATTTT. Amino acid sequence: CASSASRFSGNTIYF.

The chain couples TRBV7-9 to TRBJ2-1; 12 bases map to TRBD1. The CDR3 is 16 amino acids. J gave up 6 bases and V 4 bases, and 7 bases lay outside the gene matches. Germline-derived CDR1 and CDR2 are SEHNR and FQNEAQ (reference sequence). The CDR3 sequence: CASSSTWGQGANEQFF. The CDR3 DNA reads as TGTGCCAGCAGCTCAACCTGGGGACAGGGGGCCAATGAGCAGTTCTTC. The complete variable domain, with remaining parts taken from reference TRBV7-9 and TRBJ2-1, reads DTGVSQNPRHKITKRGQNVTFRCDPISEHNRLYWYRQTLGQGPEFLTYFQNEAQLEKSRLLSDRFSAERPKGSFSTLEIQRTEQGDSAMYLCASSSTWGQGANEQFFGPGTRLTVL.

The chain employs TRBV10-3 and TRBJ2-1; 14 bases are shared with TRBD2. V shed 7 bases, J shed 9 bases, and the junction held 17 bases outside the gene matches. The germline gives CDR1 ENHRY, CDR2 SYGVKD. The CDR3 contains 18 residues. The chain's CDR3 is CAITFNSPGTSGSTEQFF. In DNA form, the CDR3 reads TGTGCCATCACTTTCAATTCCCCCGGGACTAGCGGGAGTACTGAGCAGTTCTTC.

The chain joins TRBV5-4 to TRBJ2-1, with 7 bases lining up with TRBD2. CDR1 is SGHNT and CDR2 is YYREEE in the germline V gene (reference sequence). V was pared by 5 bases and J by 2 bases, with 7 bases of the junction left unmatched. This CDR3 is 15 amino acids long. CDR3 in DNA: TGTGCCAGCAGGGGGAGGGCGGGGGCCTACAATGAGCAGTTCTTC. Protein product: CASRGRAGAYNEQFF.

This sequence joins TRBV4-3 and TRBJ2-5, with a tentative D call TRBD2 (6 bases). With the DNA end fitting TRBJ2-7 better, the J assignment may be wrong. The CDR3 loop spans 14 amino acids. Germline CDR1 LGHNA, CDR2 YSLEER. CDR3 coding DNA: TGCGCCAGCAGCCAAGAACCGGGGGCCTACGAGCAGTACTTC. Amino acid sequence: CASSQEPGAYEQYF.

This chain uses TRBV10-3 with TRBJ1-5; weak D call: TRBD1 (5 bases). This CDR3 is built from 15 residues. Trimming pared 5 bases from V and 3 bases from J, leaving 14 bases between. Per the germline V gene, CDR1 is ENHRY and CDR2 is SYGVKD. The CDR3: CAISPGVGLNQPQHF. The CDR3, as DNA: TGTGCCATCAGTCCAGGCGTGGGACTCAATCAGCCCCAGCATTTT.

Concerning this clone: Other DNA sequences in the same sample also yield this CDR3. This chain uses TRBV7-2 with TRBJ1-3, with D perhaps TRBD1 (5 bases). V dropped 5 bases and J dropped 4 bases, with 12 bases sitting between them. The CDR3 is 14 residues long. Germline V CDR1 and CDR2: SGHTA, FQGNSA. The CDR3 bases are TGTGCCAGCAGCCCCAGGGCAAGAGGAAACACCATATATTTT. Amino acid sequence: CASSPRARGNTIYF.

This chain links TRBV7-8 with TRBJ2-5; a weak D match, TRBD1 (5 bases). Germline CDR1 SGHVS, CDR2 FQNEAQ. V was shortened by 5 bases and J by 6 bases, with 13 bases between the two germline ends. The CDR3 is 13 amino acids. The CDR3 loop is CASSGQGRQTQYF. DNA for the CDR3: TGTGCCAGCAGCGGGCAGGGTCGGCAGACCCAGTACTTC.

The chain carries TRBV5-1 and TRBJ1-1; D gene uncertain. From germline, CDR1 is SGHRS and CDR2 YFSETQ. The CDR3 loop spans 17 amino acids. V lost 5 bases, J lost 0 bases, and 20 bases lay in between. The CDR3 region is CASRITMVAIMNTEAFF. The CDR3 region has the DNA TGCGCCAGCAGGATAACCATGGTCGCGATTATGAACACTGAAGCTTTCTTT. Full variable domain (remainder filled in from reference TRBV5-1 and TRBJ1-1): KAGVTQTPRYLIKTRGQQVTLSCSPISGHRSVSWYQQTPGQGLQFLFEYFSETQRNKGNFPGRFSGRQFSNSRSEMNVSTLELGDSALYLCASRITMVAIMNTEAFFGQGTRLTVV.

The J gene is TRBJ2-2, the V gene TRBV19; TRBD1 agrees at 9 bases. J gave up 9 bases and V 5 bases, and 4 bases lay outside the gene matches. There are 13 residues in the CDR3. The germline V gene has CDR1 LNHDA and CDR2 SQIVND (reference sequence). The CDR3 bases are TGTGCCAGTAGTCCCGGACAGGGGAGGGAGCTGTTTTTT. Translated: CASSPGQGRELFF.

This chain links TRBV5-6 with TRBJ1-1; a weak D match, TRBD1 (6 bases). Germline assignment: CDR1 SGHDT and CDR2 YYEEEE. This CDR3 contains 14 residues. V lost 0 bases to trimming and J lost 4 bases, with 10 bases between them. The CDR3 DNA is TGTGCCAGCAGCTTGGTAAGGGGGGTCACTGAAGCTTTCTTT. Protein: CASSLVRGVTEAFF.

This rearrangement joins TRBV10-3 to TRBJ2-1; 13 bases align to TRBD2. Germline V gene data show CDR1 as ENHRY and CDR2 as SYGVKD. The CDR3 is 15 residues long. V shed 6 bases, J shed 7 bases, and the junction held 6 bases outside the gene matches. CDR3 amino acids: CAIRPGLAGKNEQFF. CDR3 sequence (DNA): TGTGCCATCAGGCCGGGACTAGCGGGGAAAAATGAGCAGTTCTTC.

This clone was picked up a small number of times. The same CDR3 can be traced to other DNA sequences in this sample. This sequence joins TRBV7-8 and TRBJ1-5, with D tentatively TRBD1 (6 bases). Looked up from germline, CDR1 is SGHVS and CDR2 is FQNEAQ. V lost 5 bases and J lost 0, with 14 bases in between. This CDR3 comprises 16 residues. The CDR3, as DNA: TGTGCCAGCAGCCTGCGGGACATAAATAGCAATCAGCCCCAGCATTTT. This gives the protein CASSLRDINSNQPQHF. Full variable domain (missing parts from reference TRBV7-8 and TRBJ1-5): GAGVSQSPRYKVAKRGQDVALRCDPISGHVSLFWYQQALGQGPEFLTYFQNEAQLDKSGLPSDRFFAERPEGSVSTLKIQRTQQEDSAVYLCASSLRDINSNQPQHFGDGTRLSIL.

The chain is built from TRBV5-6 and TRBJ1-1, with a tentative D call TRBD1 (5 bases). There are 16 residues in the CDR3. Germline V gene data show CDR1 as SGHDT and CDR2 as YYEEEE. V was clipped by 6 bases and J by 0 bases, with 18 bases between them. The CDR3 region is CASIPSGGFMNTEAFF. Written as DNA, the CDR3 is TGTGCCAGCATCCCGTCGGGGGGGTTTATGAACACTGAAGCTTTCTTT.

The chain uses TRBV30 and TRBJ1-4; D is undetermined. The CDR3 loop spans 15 amino acids. Trimming removed 0 bases from V and 7 bases from J, with 15 bases in between. Germline V lookup: CDR1 GTSNPN, CDR2 SVGIG (reference sequence). CDR3 region: CAWSVLRTVGEKLFF. The CDR3 DNA follows: TGTGCCTGGAGTGTTCTCCGGACTGTAGGTGAAAAACTGTTTTTT.

The chain is built from TRBV18 and TRBJ1-5; 7 bases match TRBD1. This CDR3 spans 15 amino acids. V trimming: 1 base; J trimming: 0 bases; junction bases outside the gene matches: 0. Germline V gene data show CDR1 as KGHSH and CDR2 as LQKENI. CDR3 sequence (DNA): TGTGCCAGCTCACCACAGGGGGCTAGCAATCAGCCCCAGCATTTT. The encoded protein is CASSPQGASNQPQHF. The variable domain in full, with the rest retrieved from reference TRBV18 and TRBJ1-5, is NAGVMQNPRHLVRRRGQEARLRCSPMKGHSHVYWYRQLPEEGLKFMVYLQKENIIDESGMPKERFSAEFPKEGPSILRIQQVVRGDSAAYFCASSPQGASNQPQHFGDGTRLSIL.

This clone was recorded only once. The DNA of the CDR3 is TGTGCCTGGAGTTCCGGGACAGGGTGGGGCAATCAGCCCCAGCATTTT. Its translation: CAWSSGTGWGNQPQHF. The chain couples TRBV30 to TRBJ1-5, with 9 bases lining up with TRBD1. Germline CDR1 is GTSNPN and CDR2 is SVGIG (reference sequence). The V and J ends lost 2 bases and 2 bases, in that order; junction bases with no gene match: 7. The length of the CDR3 is 16 residues.

The rearrangement joins TRBV27 to TRBJ1-1; 7 bases align to TRBD1. Unmatched junction bases numbered 8, after V lost 7 bases and J lost 3 bases. This CDR3 region has 14 residues. CDR1 and CDR2 from the germline V gene are MNHEY and SMNVEV (reference sequence). CDR3 DNA: TGTGCCAGCAAACCGCACAGGGGACACACTGAAGCTTTCTTT. This gives the protein CASKPHRGHTEAFF.

This sequence joins TRBV2 and TRBJ2-1; D ambiguous. V shed 7 bases and J shed 8 bases, with 9 bases lying between them. The CDR3 extends over 11 amino acids. In germline, CDR1 is SNHLY, CDR2 FYNNEI. The CDR3 DNA follows: TGTGCCAGCACGATTAGGGATGAGCAGTTCTTC. Translating gives CASTIRDEQFF.

The CDR3 DNA is TGCAGCGTCCTCGACCGGACAGGGGGTTCAGGCGAGCAGTACTTC. This encodes CSVLDRTGGSGEQYF. V gene TRBV29-1 combines with J gene TRBJ2-7; 10 nucleotides line up with TRBD1. This CDR3 region has 15 residues. V shed 6 bases, J shed 6 bases, and the junction held 14 bases outside the gene matches. Germline CDR1 is SQVTM and CDR2 is ANQGSEA.

The chain joins TRBV4-1 to TRBJ2-2; 8 nucleotides match TRBD1. V trimming: 0 bases; J trimming: 3 bases; junction bases outside the gene matches: 3. This CDR3 has 16 amino acids. Germline-derived CDR1 and CDR2 are MGHRA and YSYEKL. The chain's CDR3 is CASSQDRGLDTGELFF. CDR3 in DNA: TGCGCCAGCAGCCAAGACAGGGGGCTGGACACCGGGGAGCTGTTTTTT.